A selection of T cell receptor beta chains follows, all from one sample in a study of T cell changes during pregnancy in multiple sclerosis. The repertoire was sequenced with immunoSEQ multiplex PCR; TCRdb's copy has only in-frame clones and lacks some. The top ten hold less than 6.5% of the sample, which has about 49,000 clones, around 90% seen once. The specimen comprised peripheral blood, sampled after pregnancy. The origin of the receptors is a female donor in good health, enrolled as a control in a pregnancy study. Both conserved end residues are part of each CDR3. Fields, in order: CDR3 DNA, CDR3 protein, V gene, D gene, J gene, clone size. A D gene is named only where the DNA matches it firmly. For some rows the clone size is stated as once, few or many, or as a class when expanded; others skip it.

TGTGCCACCAGCAGCGAAGGAGTTAGCACAGATACGCAGTATTTT,CATSSEGVSTDTQYF,TRBV15,.,TRBJ2-3,.
TGTGCCTGGAACCCAGCGGGGGGGCCTCGAGAGACCCAGTACTTC,CAWNPAGGPRETQYF,TRBV30,TRBD2,TRBJ2-5,.
TGTGCCAGCAGTGAAGCTAGCGGGGGTGGGGCCAACGTCCTGACTTTC,CASSEASGGGANVLTF,TRBV6-1,TRBD2,TRBJ2-6,.
TGTGCCATCAGTGAGTCGGCAGGGGGCAGGGAGCCCCAGCATTTT,CAISESAGGREPQHF,TRBV10-3,TRBD1,TRBJ1-5,.
TGTGCCAGCAGCAGCCCAGGGTCCCGCGACGCCGGGGAGCTGTTTTTT,CASSSPGSRDAGELFF,TRBV6-6,.,TRBJ2-2,.
TGTGCCAGCAGCGAGGCCTCCGGACTAGCGTCCGAGCAGTTCTTC,CASSEASGLASEQFF,TRBV9,TRBD2,TRBJ2-1,few
TGCGCCAGCAGCTTAGGCCCCGGGGGGTCCTCACCCCTCCACTTT,CASSLGPGGSSPLHF,TRBV5-1,.,TRBJ1-6,.
TGTGCCAGCGGCCTGGGGACAGGGCCCGATACGCAGTATTTT,CASGLGTGPDTQYF,TRBV25-1,TRBD1,TRBJ2-3,.
TGTGCCAGCAGTGACAGTAGGCAGGGGGACACTGAAGCTTTCTTT,CASSDSRQGDTEAFF,TRBV2,TRBD1,TRBJ1-1,few
TGTGCCATCCTGGGGCGACTGGGTGAAAAACTGTTTTTT,CAILGRLGEKLFF,TRBV6-1,.,TRBJ1-4,.
TGCGCCAGCAGCTCCCCGGGCTCCTACGAGCAGTACTTC,CASSSPGSYEQYF,TRBV5-1,.,TRBJ2-7,.
TGTGCCAGCAGCTTAGACTGGGCCTCCTACAATGAGCAGTTCTTC,CASSLDWASYNEQFF,TRBV7-9,.,TRBJ2-1,medium-sized
TGTGCCAGCAGTTCAGTCAGGGGTGCCACTGAAGCTTTCTTT,CASSSVRGATEAFF,TRBV28,.,TRBJ1-1,.
TGTGCCAGCAGTCTCGACAGGGCCGGCGGCGGGGAGCTGTTTTTT,CASSLDRAGGGELFF,TRBV6-6,TRBD1,TRBJ2-2,.
TGTGCCAGCAGCTTACTCGGGGACAGGCTTAACTATGGCTACACCTTC,CASSLLGDRLNYGYTF,TRBV7-9,TRBD1,TRBJ1-2,.
TGTGCCATCAGTGAGTGGGGGACAGGGGGCACGGACACTGAAGCTTTCTTT,CAISEWGTGGTDTEAFF,TRBV10-3,TRBD1,TRBJ1-1,.
TGTGCCAGCAGTGAAGAGGGACTAGCCAAAAACATTCAGTACTTC,CASSEEGLAKNIQYF,TRBV2,.,TRBJ2-4,.
TGTGCCAGCAACACCTTGGGGACAGGGGCTACTGAAGCTTTCTTT,CASNTLGTGATEAFF,TRBV13,TRBD1,TRBJ1-1,.
TGTGCCAGCTCCCCTAAGCGGGGCCCTAGCACAGATACGCAGTATTTT,CASSPKRGPSTDTQYF,TRBV18,TRBD2,TRBJ2-3,.
TGTGCCAGCAGTGAGCGGACAGGGGGCATTGAAGCTTTCTTT,CASSERTGGIEAFF,TRBV2,TRBD1,TRBJ1-1,once
TGTGCCAGCAGTTCTTACCCGGGACTAGCGGGGAGTGAGCAGTACTTC,CASSSYPGLAGSEQYF,TRBV27,TRBD2,TRBJ2-7,.
TGTGCCAGCAGCTTAGACAGAAGCACAGATACGCAGTATTTT,CASSLDRSTDTQYF,TRBV7-2,.,TRBJ2-3,.
TGTGCCAGCAGCTTGGTAGGGGGGGCAGCAACTAATGAAAAACTGTTTTTT,CASSLVGGAATNEKLFF,TRBV5-4,.,TRBJ1-4,.
TGTGCCAGCAGCTTGTGGGCAGGGGGCGGGAATGAGCAGTTCTTC,CASSLWAGGGNEQFF,TRBV5-5,TRBD1,TRBJ2-1,.
TGTGCCAGCAGCTTCGACGACAGGGTAAGGGAGCAGTACTTC,CASSFDDRVREQYF,TRBV11-2,TRBD1,TRBJ2-7,.
TGTGCCAGCACGGGACACCTCACCGGGGAGCTGTTTTTT,CASTGHLTGELFF,TRBV28,.,TRBJ2-2,.
TGTGCCTGGAGTGTGCTAGCGGTAGACAATGAGCAGTTCTTC,CAWSVLAVDNEQFF,TRBV30,TRBD2,TRBJ2-1,.
TGCAGTGCCCGACTAGCAGTCGAGCAGTTCTTC,CSARLAVEQFF,TRBV20-1,TRBD2,TRBJ2-1,.
TGTGCCAGCAGTTCTCCTAATCCAACTAATGAAAAACTGTTTTTT,CASSSPNPTNEKLFF,TRBV27,.,TRBJ1-4,.
TGTGCCAGCTCGGCTAGCGGGAGCACAGATACGCAGTATTTT,CASSASGSTDTQYF,TRBV9,TRBD2,TRBJ2-3,once
TGTGCCAGTAGTAAAGGGGGCGCGAACACCGGGGAGCTGTTTTTT,CASSKGGANTGELFF,TRBV19,TRBD1,TRBJ2-2,.
TGTGCCAGCAGTTTATATAGGGGCGGGGAGCTGTTTTTT,CASSLYRGGELFF,TRBV27,.,TRBJ2-2,once
TGTGCCTGGGCTGGAGCGGGAGGGCTGGGCACAGATACGCAGTATTTT,CAWAGAGGLGTDTQYF,TRBV30,TRBD2,TRBJ2-3,once
TGTGCCATCAGTAACCTGGGAGCCTATGGCTACACCTTC,CAISNLGAYGYTF,TRBV10-3,.,TRBJ1-2,.
TGTGCCAGCAGTGATGAGTCGGGCCCAGGAGGTGCTAACTATGGCTACACCTTC,CASSDESGPGGANYGYTF,TRBV6-4,.,TRBJ1-2,.
TGTGCCATCAGTGAGTCGCTGAGGACAGGGCCCTACAATGAGCAGTTCTTC,CAISESLRTGPYNEQFF,TRBV10-3,TRBD1,TRBJ2-1,.
TGTGCCAGCACCCAACTAGCGGGCTCCTACAATGAGCAGTTCTTC,CASTQLAGSYNEQFF,TRBV7-8,TRBD2,TRBJ2-1,.
TGCGCCAGCAGCCCCGCAGGGGTTAGCACTGAAGCTTTCTTT,CASSPAGVSTEAFF,TRBV4-1,.,TRBJ1-1,.
TGTGCCAGCAGCTGGACTCGGACAGATACGCAGTATTTT,CASSWTRTDTQYF,TRBV7-8,.,TRBJ2-3,.
TGTGCCAGCAGTGTCGGACAGTCACTTCCGTTCTTC,CASSVGQSLPFF,TRBV27,.,TRBJ2-1,.
TGCGCCAGCAGTCTGACAGGACCGAACACCGGGGAGCTGTTTTTT,CASSLTGPNTGELFF,TRBV10-2,.,TRBJ2-2,.
TGTGCCAGCAGTGAGAGACTGAACACCGGGGAGCTGTTTTTT,CASSERLNTGELFF,TRBV25-1,.,TRBJ2-2,.
TGTGCCACCAGCAGAGGGGCAGCCTATGACGAGCAGTACTTC,CATSRGAAYDEQYF,TRBV15,.,TRBJ2-7,.
TGTGCCAGCAGCTCCACTGGGCCGATATTAAGGGGAAATGAGCAGTTCTTC,CASSSTGPILRGNEQFF,TRBV7-3,.,TRBJ2-1,once
TGTGCCAGCAGCGGGGGCACAACAGGGGTCGGCTACGAGCAGTACTTC,CASSGGTTGVGYEQYF,TRBV9,TRBD1,TRBJ2-7,.
TGCGCCAGCAGCCAGGGACAGGCCATTCATGGCTACACCTTC,CASSQGQAIHGYTF,TRBV5-1,TRBD1,TRBJ1-2,.
TGTGCCACAAGCCCCCAGGGGGGCCTGAAACTGTTTTTT,CATSPQGGLKLFF,TRBV10-3,TRBD1,TRBJ1-4,.
TGTGCCAGCAGCTTAGCATCTCCCGGAGATAACTATGGCTACACCTTC,CASSLASPGDNYGYTF,TRBV7-9,.,TRBJ1-2,.
TGTGCCAGCAGCTACCCCGGGACAGGGGACACTGAAGCTTTCTTT,CASSYPGTGDTEAFF,TRBV27,TRBD1,TRBJ1-1,.
TGTGCCAGCAGTCAAGGACAGTTCTCTGGAAACACCATATATTTT,CASSQGQFSGNTIYF,TRBV6-5,.,TRBJ1-3,.
TGTGCCAGCAGACAAGGACGGGACAGGGTTTCCGGGGCCAACGTCCTGACTTTC,CASRQGRDRVSGANVLTF,TRBV13,TRBD1,TRBJ2-6,.
TGTGCCTGGAGCCACCCTGGATGGGGCGGTGAAAAACTGTTTTTT,CAWSHPGWGGEKLFF,TRBV30,.,TRBJ1-4,.
TGTGCCAGCAGTTTGGGCCTGGGAGGGGGAGGCTACACCTTC,CASSLGLGGGGYTF,TRBV27,.,TRBJ1-2,.
TGTGCCAGCCGCCGTGAACAGGGAGAGGACGAGCAGTACTTC,CASRREQGEDEQYF,TRBV18,.,TRBJ2-7,.
TGTGCCAGCAGTGAATGGGTGCGAGGGTTGAACACTGAAGCTTTCTTT,CASSEWVRGLNTEAFF,TRBV2,.,TRBJ1-1,.